A single sample is the source of the 26 T cell receptor beta chains below, sequenced in a study of blood T cell repertoires in COVID-19. Profiling relied on immunoSEQ multiplex PCR, and the TCRdb table lists in-frame clones only, not all of them. The sample holds fewer than 350,000 clones, approximately 83% seen once. The sample taken for sequencing was peripheral blood. The source is a woman in her 30s who had recovered from COVID-19.

This clone appeared a single time. The V and J genes are TRBV12-3 or TRBV12-4 and TRBJ1-5, with D perhaps TRBD1 (5 bases). Trimming stripped 2 bases from V and 9 bases from J, with 11 bases between. This CDR3 has 13 amino acids. The CDR3 region is CASSLSGGGPQHF. Here the CDR3 DNA reads TGTGCCAGCAGTTTATCTGGCGGGGGGCCCCAGCATTTT.

This rearrangement joins TRBV9 to TRBJ1-2; the match to TRBD1 covers 12 bases. The CDR3 length is 17 residues. Germline trimming cut 4 bases from V and 6 bases from J; bases unmatched to any gene: 13. CDR1 and CDR2 from the germline V gene are SGDLS and YYNGEE. CDR3 in DNA: TGTGCCAGCAGCCAATCGACCGGGACAGGGGGCAGGAATGGCTACACCTTC. It encodes CASSQSTGTGGRNGYTF.

The genes are TRBV28 and TRBJ2-7; TRBD1 matches 9 bases. Looked up from germline, CDR1 is MDHEN and CDR2 is SYDVKM. The V segment lost 6 bases and the J segment 2 bases; nucleotides outside the gene matches: 11. The CDR3 has 16 residues. The CDR3 spells CASRPDRGKITYEQYF. In DNA form, the CDR3 reads TGTGCCAGCAGACCCGACAGGGGGAAAATAACCTACGAGCAGTACTTC.

Points on this clone: Other DNA sequences of this sample code for an identical CDR3. The CDR3 spells CASSLGRNTEAFF. CDR3 DNA: TGTGCCAGCAGCTTAGGGAGGAACACTGAAGCTTTCTTT. The chain combines TRBV7-2 with TRBJ1-1; no reliable D call. V lost 1 base to trimming and J lost 1 base, with 4 bases between them. Germline V gene data show CDR1 as SGHTA and CDR2 as FQGNSA. The CDR3 length is 13 residues.

This clone was counted many times. This rearrangement joins TRBV5-8 to TRBJ2-1; 7 bases fit TRBD2. V shed 1 base and J 3 bases; nucleotides not matched to a gene: 4. This CDR3 region has 15 residues. Germline values: CDR1 SGHTS, CDR2 YDEGEE. The CDR3 coding sequence is TGTGCCAGCAGCTTGTGGCTAGCGGACTACAATGAGCAGTTCTTC. Its translation: CASSLWLADYNEQFF.

The chain combines TRBV10-1 with TRBJ1-1; weak D call: TRBD1 (5 bases). V lost 4 bases to trimming and J lost 5 bases, with 26 bases between them. Germline V lookup: CDR1 WNHNN, CDR2 SYGVQD (reference sequence). This CDR3 has 18 residues. The CDR3 loop reads CASSAHRLGGWGRTEAFF. The DNA for the CDR3 is TGCGCCAGCAGTGCCCACCGGCTGGGGGGATGGGGACGGACTGAAGCTTTCTTT.

The chain combines TRBV27 with TRBJ2-7; D not certain. V was cut by 9 bases and J by 5 bases, with 5 bases left in between. The CDR3 sequence is 9 residues long. The germline V gene encodes CDR1 MNHEY and CDR2 SMNVEV (reference sequence). CDR3 bases: TGTGCCAGGGCGGACGAGCAGTACTTC. Translated: CARADEQYF.

This rearrangement joins TRBV28 to TRBJ2-1, with D perhaps matching TRBD1 (5 bases). Germline loops: CDR1 MDHEN, CDR2 SYDVKM. CDR3 size: 14 residues. The V and J ends lost 2 bases and 3 bases respectively, with 8 bases between them. The CDR3 protein is CASSLRTNYNEQFF. CDR3 nucleotide sequence: TGTGCCAGCAGTTTAAGGACAAACTACAATGAGCAGTTCTTC.

The chain uses TRBV7-2 and TRBJ2-7, with 10 bases that match TRBD2. The CDR3 is made up of 15 amino acids. J gave up 2 bases and V 5 bases, and 6 bases lay outside the gene matches. The germline V gene encodes CDR1 SGHTA and CDR2 FQGNSA. Here the CDR3 DNA reads TGTGCCAGCAGCCCAACTAGCGGGGCGACCTACGAGCAGTACTTC. Encoded protein: CASSPTSGATYEQYF.

The gene calls are TRBV5-5 and TRBJ2-7; D gene unclear. Trimming pared 5 bases from V and 0 bases from J, leaving 15 bases between. Germline-derived CDR1 and CDR2 are SGHKS and YYEKEE (reference sequence). The CDR3 extends over 15 amino acids. DNA of the CDR3: TGTGCCAGCAGTCGCCCCGGGTTCAGCTCCTACGAGCAGTACTTC. It specifies CASSRPGFSSYEQYF.

The V call is TRBV11-2, the J call TRBJ2-1; 9 bases fit TRBD2. Germline assignment: CDR1 SGHAT and CDR2 FQNNGV. CDR3 length: 17 amino acids. The ends lost 3 bases at V and 5 bases at J; junction bases unmatched: 11. The CDR3 sequence: CASSFGVAGEDHNEQFF. The CDR3 nucleotides are TGTGCCAGCAGCTTCGGAGTAGCGGGAGAGGACCACAATGAGCAGTTCTTC.

The CDR3 DNA reads as TGCGCCAGCAGACGAACAGAGAACACTGAAGCTTTCTTT. Its translation: CASRRTENTEAFF. V is TRBV10-1 and J is TRBJ1-1; D gene uncertain. V was cut by 6 bases and J by 1 base, with 9 bases left in between. The CDR3 consists of 13 residues. Looked up from germline, CDR1 is WNHNN and CDR2 is SYGVQD (reference sequence).

In its sample, this clone was seen once. V usage is TRBV28 and J usage is TRBJ1-4; 8 bases are a match to TRBD1. The V gene end was trimmed by 10 bases and the J gene end by 8 bases; junction bases not matched to a gene: 9. CDR3 length: 13 residues. CDR1 and CDR2 (germline): MDHEN, SYDVKM. The CDR3 nucleotides read TGTGCCATCGCAGGGGGCGCGGGAGAAAAACTGTTTTTT. Residues: CAIAGGAGEKLFF. Filled out from reference TRBV28 and TRBJ1-4, the complete variable domain reads DVKVTQSSRYLVKRTGEKVFLECVQDMDHENMFWYRQDPGLGLRLIYFSYDVKMKEKGDIPEGYSVSREKKERFSLILESASTNQTSMYLCAIAGGAGEKLFFGSGTQLSVL.

This chain's CDR3 is CASSNRLVPYNEQFF. The CDR3 DNA reads TGTGCCAGTAGTAATAGGCTAGTTCCCTACAATGAGCAGTTCTTC. The J gene is TRBJ2-1, the V gene TRBV19; D remains ambiguous. Trimming cost V 4 bases and J 2 bases, with 12 bases left between them. CDR1 and CDR2 (germline): LNHDA, SQIVND (reference sequence). CDR3 size: 15 residues.

The V call is TRBV27, the J call TRBJ1-1; 7 bases fit TRBD1. The germline CDR1 and CDR2 sequences are MNHEY and SMNVEV (reference sequence). The ends lost 6 bases at V and 8 bases at J; junction bases unmatched: 12. There are 14 residues in the CDR3. The CDR3 DNA is TGTGCCAGCAGCTCCCGACAGGGTAACAACGAAGCTTTCTTT. It encodes CASSSRQGNNEAFF.

V usage is TRBV3-1 (or the pseudogene TRBV3-2) and J usage is TRBJ2-3; 7 bases match TRBD2. The length of the CDR3 is 16 residues. V gave up 0 bases and J gave up 2 bases; unmatched junction bases: 5. Germline lookup yields CDR1 LGHDT and CDR2 YNNKEL (reference sequence). The CDR3 DNA follows: TGTGCCAGCAGCCAAGACACGGGGGGTTTCACAGATACGCAGTATTTT. Its translation: CASSQDTGGFTDTQYF.

V gene TRBV4-3 combines with J gene TRBJ2-1; weak D call: TRBD1 (5 bases). The CDR3 has 14 amino acids. V was shortened by 0 bases and J by 7 bases, with 10 bases between the two germline ends. CDR1 LGHNA and CDR2 YSLEER come from the germline V gene. Written as DNA, the CDR3 is TGCGCCAGCAGCCAAGAACAGGTCCGGAATGAGCAGTTCTTC. Encoded protein: CASSQEQVRNEQFF.

The V and J genes are TRBV5-8 and TRBJ2-3; 10 bases fit TRBD2. Unmatched junction bases numbered 9, after V lost 0 bases and J lost 8 bases. This CDR3 comprises 16 residues. Germline CDR1 and CDR2: SGHTS and YDEGEE. The CDR3 nucleotides are TGTGCCAGCAGCTTGGGGGGTCCTAGCGGGAGTCTTACGCAGTATTTT. Translation gives CASSLGGPSGSLTQYF. The full variable domain, its missing parts supplied by reference TRBV5-8 and TRBJ2-3, is EAGVTQSPTHLIKTRGQQATLRCSPISGHTSVYWYQQALGLGLQFLLWYDEGEERNRGNFPPRFSGRQFPNYSSELNVNALELEDSALYLCASSLGGPSGSLTQYFGPGTRLTVL.

The chain's CDR3 is CASSPDSSHTEAFF. As DNA, the CDR3 is TGTGCCAGCAGTCCCGACAGCAGTCATACTGAAGCTTTCTTT. The chain links TRBV7-2 to TRBJ1-1; D possibly corresponds to TRBD1 (5 bases). This CDR3 is built from 14 residues. V lost 6 bases and J 5 bases, leaving 16 bases between the germline ends. Germline V CDR1 and CDR2: SGHTA, FQGNSA.

This chain connects TRBV7-8 to TRBJ1-2; D is perhaps TRBD1 (5 bases). The CDR3 contains 16 residues. The V gene lost 0 bases and the J gene lost 1 base, with 12 bases spanning the gap. CDR1 is SGHVS, CDR2 FQNEAQ, per germline. The CDR3 DNA sequence: TGTGCCAGCAGCTTAGCCGTCCGGGGGAATAACTATGGCTACACCTTC. It encodes CASSLAVRGNNYGYTF. Full variable domain (rest looked up from reference TRBV7-8 and TRBJ1-2): GAGVSQSPRYKVAKRGQDVALRCDPISGHVSLFWYQQALGQGPEFLTYFQNEAQLDKSGLPSDRFFAERPEGSVSTLKIQRTQQEDSAVYLCASSLAVRGNNYGYTFGSGTRLTVV.

The chain couples TRBV19 to TRBJ1-4; D unresolved. The CDR3 is 14 residues long. V lost 3 bases and J 5 bases, leaving 10 bases between the germline ends. The germline V gene encodes CDR1 LNHDA and CDR2 SQIVND (reference sequence). The CDR3 DNA is TGTGCCAGTAGTATTGGACTACTAAATGAAAAACTGTTTTTT. Translation: CASSIGLLNEKLFF.

By share, this clone ranks as medium-sized. This sequence joins TRBV19 and TRBJ1-1, with 7 bases matching TRBD1. The CDR3 contains 13 residues. Per the germline V gene, CDR1 is LNHDA and CDR2 is SQIVND (reference sequence). V dropped 5 bases and J dropped 8; count of bases not matched to a gene: 8. CDR3 coding DNA: TGTGCCAGTAGTCCCGGGACAGCACTAGAAGCTTTCTTT. This translates into CASSPGTALEAFF.

The table lists this clone with a few counts. The chain is built from TRBV7-9 and TRBJ1-2, with 11 positions matching TRBD1. Germline V gives CDR1 SEHNR, CDR2 FQNEAQ (reference sequence). V was clipped by 3 bases and J by 6 bases; unmatched bases: 0. This CDR3 spans 13 amino acids. The CDR3 sequence: CASSLGQGDGYTF. CDR3 in DNA: TGTGCCAGCAGCTTGGGACAGGGGGATGGCTACACCTTC.

This clone was seen repeatedly, ten times or more. This chain joins TRBV5-1 and TRBJ2-7, with TRBD2 identical over 9 bases. Trimming removed 4 bases from V and 2 bases from J; junction bases left unmatched: 4. The CDR3 has 14 amino acids. From germline, CDR1 is SGHRS and CDR2 YFSETQ. Here the CDR3 reads CASSTAGGPYEQYF. The DNA for the CDR3 is TGCGCCAGCAGCACGGCGGGGGGGCCCTACGAGCAGTACTTC.

The chain employs TRBV5-1 and TRBJ2-1; 7 bases map to TRBD1. CDR3 length: 14 amino acids. With V trimmed by 4 bases and J by 2 bases, 3 bases remained unmatched. Germline-derived CDR1 and CDR2 are SGHRS and YFSETQ. This CDR3 is CASSPGQTYNEQFF. The CDR3 nucleotides read TGCGCCAGCAGCCCGGGACAGACCTACAATGAGCAGTTCTTC.

The chain couples TRBV4-1 to TRBJ2-7; possibly TRBD2 for D (6 bases). The CDR3 runs 16 residues. The V gene's germline CDR1 is MGHRA and CDR2 YSYEKL. V gave up 3 bases and J gave up 4 bases, with 19 bases separating them. In nucleotides, the CDR3 is TGCGCCAGCAGCCAGGAGGGCTCGGGACTCACTTACGAGCAGTACTTC. Translation gives CASSQEGSGLTYEQYF.